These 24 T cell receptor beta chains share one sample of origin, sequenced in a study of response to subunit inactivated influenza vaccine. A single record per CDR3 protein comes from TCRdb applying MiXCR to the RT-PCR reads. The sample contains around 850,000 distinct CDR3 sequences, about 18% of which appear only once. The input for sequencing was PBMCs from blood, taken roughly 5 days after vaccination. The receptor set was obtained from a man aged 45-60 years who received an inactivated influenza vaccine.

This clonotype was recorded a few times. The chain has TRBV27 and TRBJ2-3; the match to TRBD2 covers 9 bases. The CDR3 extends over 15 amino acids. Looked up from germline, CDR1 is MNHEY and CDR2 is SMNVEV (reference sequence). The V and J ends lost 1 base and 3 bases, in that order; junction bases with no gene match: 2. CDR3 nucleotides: TGTGCCAGCAGTTTATACCTAGCGGGAACAGATACGCAGTATTTT. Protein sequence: CASSLYLAGTDTQYF.

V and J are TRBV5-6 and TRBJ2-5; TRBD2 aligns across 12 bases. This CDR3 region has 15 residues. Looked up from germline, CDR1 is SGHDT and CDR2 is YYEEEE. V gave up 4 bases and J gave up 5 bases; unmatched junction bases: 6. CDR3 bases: TGTGCCAGCAGCCCAACTAGCGGGGGGTTGGAGACCCAGTACTTC. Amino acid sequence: CASSPTSGGLETQYF.

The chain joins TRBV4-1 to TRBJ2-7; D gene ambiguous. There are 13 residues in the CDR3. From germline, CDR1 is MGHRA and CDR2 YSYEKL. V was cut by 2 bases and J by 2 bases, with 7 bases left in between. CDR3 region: CASSQFNTYEQYF. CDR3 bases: TGCGCCAGCAGCCAATTCAATACCTACGAGCAGTACTTC.

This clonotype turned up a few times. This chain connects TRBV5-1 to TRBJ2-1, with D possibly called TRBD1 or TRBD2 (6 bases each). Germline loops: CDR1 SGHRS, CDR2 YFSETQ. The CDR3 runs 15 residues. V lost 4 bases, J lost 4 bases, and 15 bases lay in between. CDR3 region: CASSASTGAYNEQFF. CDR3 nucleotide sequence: TGCGCCAGCAGCGCGAGCACGGGGGCATACAATGAGCAGTTCTTC.

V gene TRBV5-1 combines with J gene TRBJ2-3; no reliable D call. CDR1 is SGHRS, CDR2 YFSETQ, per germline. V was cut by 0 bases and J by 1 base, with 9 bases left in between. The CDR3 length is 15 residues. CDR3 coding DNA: TGCGCCAGCAGCTTGGGGCAGTCGGGCACAGATACGCAGTATTTT. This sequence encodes CASSLGQSGTDTQYF.

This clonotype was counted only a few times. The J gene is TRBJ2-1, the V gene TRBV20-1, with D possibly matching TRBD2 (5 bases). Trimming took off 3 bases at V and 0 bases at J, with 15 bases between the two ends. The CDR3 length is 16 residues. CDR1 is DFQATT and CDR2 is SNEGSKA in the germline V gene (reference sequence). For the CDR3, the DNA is TGCAGTGCTAGCGGCGCGGCCGGGGACTCCTACAATGAGCAGTTCTTC. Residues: CSASGAAGDSYNEQFF.

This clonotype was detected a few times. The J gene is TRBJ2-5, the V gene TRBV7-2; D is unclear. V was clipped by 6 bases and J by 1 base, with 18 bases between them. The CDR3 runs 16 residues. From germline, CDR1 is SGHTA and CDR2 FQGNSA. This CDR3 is CASSSTVDYPQETQYF. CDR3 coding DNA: TGTGCCAGCAGTTCGACGGTGGATTACCCCCAAGAGACCCAGTACTTC.

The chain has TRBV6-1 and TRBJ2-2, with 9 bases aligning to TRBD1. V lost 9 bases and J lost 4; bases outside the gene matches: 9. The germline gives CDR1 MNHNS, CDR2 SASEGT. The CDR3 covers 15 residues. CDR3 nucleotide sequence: TGTGCCAGTAATCCGGGACAGGGTTTCACCGGGGAGCTGTTTTTT. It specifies CASNPGQGFTGELFF.

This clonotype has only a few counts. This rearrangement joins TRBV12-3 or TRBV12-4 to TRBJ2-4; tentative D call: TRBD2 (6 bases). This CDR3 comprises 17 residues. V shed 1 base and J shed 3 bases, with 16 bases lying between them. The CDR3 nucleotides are TGTGCCAGCAGTTTAGGGGGCTTCAGGAGGGGCAAAAACATTCAGTACTTC. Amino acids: CASSLGGFRRGKNIQYF.

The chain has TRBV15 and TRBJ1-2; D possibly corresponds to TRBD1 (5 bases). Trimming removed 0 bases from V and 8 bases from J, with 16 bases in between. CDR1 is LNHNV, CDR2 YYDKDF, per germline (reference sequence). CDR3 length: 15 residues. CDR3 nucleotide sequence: TGTGCCACCAGCAGAGATCTGGGGGGTCAAGAAGGCTACACCTTC. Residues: CATSRDLGGQEGYTF.

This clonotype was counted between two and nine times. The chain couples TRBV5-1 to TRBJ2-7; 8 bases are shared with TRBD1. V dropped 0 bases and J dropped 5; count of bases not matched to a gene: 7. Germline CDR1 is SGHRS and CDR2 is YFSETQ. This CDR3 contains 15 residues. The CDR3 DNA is TGCGCCAGCAGCTTGGTCGCAGGGGGCTTTCACGAGCAGTACTTC. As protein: CASSLVAGGFHEQYF.

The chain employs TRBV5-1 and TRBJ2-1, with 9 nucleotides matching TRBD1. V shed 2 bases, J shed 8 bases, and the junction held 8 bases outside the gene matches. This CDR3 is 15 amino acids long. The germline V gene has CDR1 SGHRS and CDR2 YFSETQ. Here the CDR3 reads CASSFFEGQGHEQFF. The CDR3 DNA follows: TGCGCCAGCAGCTTTTTTGAGGGACAGGGCCATGAGCAGTTCTTC.

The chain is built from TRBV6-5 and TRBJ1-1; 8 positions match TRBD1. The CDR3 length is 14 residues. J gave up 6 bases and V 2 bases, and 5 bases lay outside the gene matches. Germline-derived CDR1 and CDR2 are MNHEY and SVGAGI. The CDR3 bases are TGTGCCAGCAGTTACACAGGGGGTCGCGCTGAAGCTTTCTTT. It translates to CASSYTGGRAEAFF.

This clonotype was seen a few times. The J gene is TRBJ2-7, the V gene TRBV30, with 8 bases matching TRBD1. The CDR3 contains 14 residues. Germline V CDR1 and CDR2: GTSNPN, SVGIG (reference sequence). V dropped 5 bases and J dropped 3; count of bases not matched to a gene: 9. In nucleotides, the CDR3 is TGTGCCTGGGGTGCCGGGACAGGACACTACGAGCAGTACTTC. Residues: CAWGAGTGHYEQYF.

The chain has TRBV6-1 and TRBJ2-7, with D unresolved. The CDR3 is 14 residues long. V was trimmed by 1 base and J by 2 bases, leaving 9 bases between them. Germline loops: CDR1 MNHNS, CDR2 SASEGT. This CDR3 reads CASSEGAGAYEQYF. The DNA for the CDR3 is TGTGCCAGCAGTGAAGGGGCAGGAGCCTACGAGCAGTACTTC.

The CDR3 sequence is CASSKPGLVNTGELFF. DNA for the CDR3: TGTGCCAGCAGCAAGCCGGGACTCGTGAACACCGGGGAGCTGTTTTTT. This sequence joins TRBV7-2 and TRBJ2-2; TRBD2 is a possible D gene (6 bases). The V gene lost 5 bases and the J gene lost 1 base, with 14 bases spanning the gap. The CDR3 spans 16 residues. Germline loops: CDR1 SGHTA, CDR2 FQGNSA.

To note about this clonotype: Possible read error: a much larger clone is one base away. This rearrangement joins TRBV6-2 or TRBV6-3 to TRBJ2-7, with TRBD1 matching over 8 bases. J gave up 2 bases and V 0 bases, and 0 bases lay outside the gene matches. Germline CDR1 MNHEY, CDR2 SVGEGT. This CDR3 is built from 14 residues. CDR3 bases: TGTGCCAGCAGTTACTCGACAGGGGCCTACGAGCAGTACTTC. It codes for CASSYSTGAYEQYF.

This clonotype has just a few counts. This chain's CDR3 is CASSERSHQPQHF. The CDR3 DNA reads TGTGCCAGCAGTGAACGGAGCCATCAGCCCCAGCATTTT. The chain couples TRBV6-1 to TRBJ1-5; D gene uncertain. The CDR3 covers 13 residues. Per germline, CDR1 MNHNS and CDR2 SASEGT. V was trimmed by 2 bases and J by 5 bases, leaving 7 bases between them.

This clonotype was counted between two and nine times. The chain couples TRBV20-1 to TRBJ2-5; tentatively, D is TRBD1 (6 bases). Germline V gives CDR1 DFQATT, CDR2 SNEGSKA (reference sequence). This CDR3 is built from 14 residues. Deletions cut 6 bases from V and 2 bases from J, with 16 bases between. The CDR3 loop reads CSASGHHLQETQYF. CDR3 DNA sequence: TGCAGTGCATCGGGACACCACCTTCAAGAGACCCAGTACTTC.

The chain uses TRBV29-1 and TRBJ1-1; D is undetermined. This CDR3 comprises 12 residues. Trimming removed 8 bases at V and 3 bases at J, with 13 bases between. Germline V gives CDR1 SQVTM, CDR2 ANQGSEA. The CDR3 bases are TGCAGCATAAAGGACGCTGACACTGAAGCTTTCTTT. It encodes CSIKDADTEAFF.

The CDR3 sequence: CASSPDISSYEQYF. CDR3 DNA sequence: TGTGCCAGCTCACCAGATATAAGCTCCTACGAGCAGTACTTC. The chain combines TRBV18 with TRBJ2-7; D not resolved. The V gene's germline CDR1 is KGHSH and CDR2 LQKENI. Trimming took off 2 bases at V and 0 bases at J, with 8 bases between the two ends. The length of the CDR3 is 14 residues.

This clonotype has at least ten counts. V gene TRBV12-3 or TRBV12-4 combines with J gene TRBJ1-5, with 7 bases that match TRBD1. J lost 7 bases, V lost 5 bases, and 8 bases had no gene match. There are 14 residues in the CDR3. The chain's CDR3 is CASSPRQGRQPQHF. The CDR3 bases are TGTGCCAGCAGTCCAAGACAGGGCAGACAGCCCCAGCATTTT.

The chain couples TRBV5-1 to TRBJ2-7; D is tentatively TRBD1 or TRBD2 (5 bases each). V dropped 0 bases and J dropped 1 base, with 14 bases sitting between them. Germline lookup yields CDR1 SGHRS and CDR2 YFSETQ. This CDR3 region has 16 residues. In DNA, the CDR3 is TGCGCCAGCAGCTTGGATGGGGGTATTGGATCCTACGAGCAGTACTTC. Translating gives CASSLDGGIGSYEQYF.

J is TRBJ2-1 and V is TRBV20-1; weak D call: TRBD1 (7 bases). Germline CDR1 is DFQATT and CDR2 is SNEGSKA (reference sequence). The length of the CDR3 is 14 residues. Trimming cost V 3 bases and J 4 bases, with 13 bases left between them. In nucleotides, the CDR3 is TGCAGTGCTAGGGACAGGCGGGGATACAATGAGCAGTTCTTC. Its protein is CSARDRRGYNEQFF.